A single sample gave rise to the 17 T cell receptor beta chains below, sequenced in a study of T-cell memory formation after mild COVID-19. TCRdb re-called the 5' RACE reads with MiXCR, one entry per CDR3 protein. The sample shows hundreds of thousands of distinct CDR3 sequences, less than 25% of them seen only once. Source material: PBMCs or a T cell subset sorted from them (not recorded which). Receptors were obtained from an adult woman who had mild COVID-19 (a few samples of this study predate the infection). Cell type and time point are not known.

In its sample, this clonotype was seen a few times. The genes are TRBV12-3 or TRBV12-4 and TRBJ2-3, with 7 nucleotides matching TRBD2. The CDR3 sequence is 15 residues long. J lost 2 bases, V lost 3 bases, and 5 bases had no gene match. CDR3 in DNA: TGTGCCAGCAGTTTGAGACTAGCCGACACAGATACGCAGTATTTT. This translates into CASSLRLADTDTQYF.

This clonotype was observed a handful of times. This sequence joins TRBV29-1 and TRBJ1-2; D is possibly TRBD1 (5 bases). V shed 5 bases and J shed 4 bases, with 23 bases lying between them. The CDR3 runs 16 residues. CDR1 and CDR2 (germline): SQVTM, ANQGSEA. The CDR3 DNA is TGCAGCGTTCAAAGCGCGGTCACAGGCCTCTCCTATGGCTACACCTTC. Translated, it gives CSVQSAVTGLSYGYTF. The complete variable domain, with remaining parts taken from reference TRBV29-1 and TRBJ1-2, reads SAVISQKPSRDICQRGTSLTIQCQVDSQVTMMFWYRQQPGQSLTLIATANQGSEATYESGFVIDKFPISRPNLTFSTLTVSNMSPEDSSIYLCSVQSAVTGLSYGYTFGSGTRLTVV.

This clonotype was detected ten times or more. This sequence joins TRBV11-2 and TRBJ2-3; TRBD2 aligns across 8 bases. J gave up 0 bases and V 4 bases, and 6 bases lay outside the gene matches. Per germline, CDR1 SGHAT and CDR2 FQNNGV. This CDR3 has 16 amino acids. The CDR3 sequence is CASSSLAGGSTDTQYF. The CDR3 region has the DNA TGTGCCAGCAGCTCACTGGCGGGGGGCAGCACAGATACGCAGTATTTT.

This chain links TRBV3-1 with TRBJ1-5, with D uncertain. Trimming left V 4 bases short and J 7 bases short, with 8 bases between. CDR3 length: 12 amino acids. Germline CDR1 LGHDT, CDR2 YNNKEL (reference sequence). The CDR3: CASSRGAQPQHF. The CDR3 DNA follows: TGTGCCAGCAGCCGGGGAGCCCAGCCCCAGCATTTT.

The rearrangement joins TRBV19 to TRBJ2-1, with TRBD1 matching over 8 bases. J lost 8 bases, V lost 7 bases, and 10 bases had no gene match. The CDR3 runs 14 residues. The germline V gene has CDR1 LNHDA and CDR2 SQIVND (reference sequence). CDR3 loop: CASNERTGKDEQFF. CDR3 sequence (DNA): TGTGCCAGTAACGAACGGACAGGGAAAGATGAGCAGTTCTTC.

Ten or more counts support this clonotype. The chain recombines TRBV7-9 with TRBJ2-3, with 9 bases fitting TRBD2. Germline V lookup: CDR1 SEHNR, CDR2 FQNEAQ (reference sequence). This CDR3 is built from 16 residues. V dropped 2 bases and J dropped 0; count of bases not matched to a gene: 3. The CDR3 is CASSLRTSASTDTQYF. The DNA of the CDR3 is TGTGCCAGCAGCTTAAGGACTAGCGCTAGCACAGATACGCAGTATTTT.

A few counts support this clonotype. The rearrangement uses TRBV6-2 or TRBV6-3 and TRBJ2-7, with 7 positions matching TRBD2. Germline lookup yields CDR1 MNHEY and CDR2 SVGEGT. The CDR3 runs 14 residues. Trimming at V came to 8 bases and at J to 0 bases, leaving 7 bases not matched to a gene. The CDR3 bases are TGTGCCAGCGGCCGGAGCGGGGCCTCCTACGAGCAGTACTTC. Protein sequence: CASGRSGASYEQYF.

This clonotype was recorded a few times. This sequence joins TRBV11-1 and TRBJ2-1; no definite D call. CDR3 length equals 15 residues. Germline CDR1 SGHAT, CDR2 FQDESV (reference sequence). V was clipped by 5 bases and J by 12 bases, with 23 bases between them. The CDR3 reads CASSRRTGYNEGQFF. In DNA, the CDR3 is TGTGCCAGCAGCCGTAGGACGGGCTACAATGAAGGGCAGTTCTTC.

This clonotype was counted only a few times. This chain joins TRBV28 and TRBJ2-2; D is undetermined. Germline CDR1 is MDHEN and CDR2 is SYDVKM. Deletions cut 2 bases from V and 3 bases from J, with 7 bases between. The CDR3 is made up of 14 amino acids. In nucleotides, the CDR3 is TGTGCCAGCAGTTTACCCCCGGACACCGGGGAGCTGTTTTTT. Encoded protein: CASSLPPDTGELFF.

The chain is built from TRBV29-1 and TRBJ2-2, with 11 bases aligning to TRBD1. The germline V gene encodes CDR1 SQVTM and CDR2 ANQGSEA. With 7 bases clipped from V and 4 bases from J, the junction kept 5 bases outside the gene matches. This CDR3 comprises 14 residues. CDR3 sequence reads: CSASDRGPTGELFF. For the CDR3, the DNA is TGCAGCGCATCGGACAGGGGGCCCACCGGGGAGCTGTTTTTT.

In the case of this clonotype: A junction boundary mismatches the germline segment, possibly from a read error. The genes are TRBV25-1 and TRBJ2-5; TRBD2 agrees at 9 bases. The CDR3 covers 11 residues. Germline CDR1 reads MGHDK; CDR2 reads SYGVNS. The CDR3 sequence: CASSEGTSPKF. CDR3 in DNA: TGTGCCAGCAGTGAAGGGACTAGCCCCAAGTTC.

This clonotype turned up a few times. This chain joins TRBV18 and TRBJ1-1; D is possibly TRBD1 (5 bases). Per the germline V gene, CDR1 is KGHSH and CDR2 is LQKENI. Trimming left V 3 bases short and J 3 bases short, with 8 bases between. The CDR3 totals 13 residues. CDR3 nucleotides: TGTGCCAGCTCACCGACGACAGACACTGAAGCTTTCTTT. Protein product: CASSPTTDTEAFF. Supplemented by reference TRBV18 and TRBJ1-1, the full variable domain reads NAGVMQNPRHLVRRRGQEARLRCSPMKGHSHVYWYRQLPEEGLKFMVYLQKENIIDESGMPKERFSAEFPKEGPSILRIQQVVRGDSAAYFCASSPTTDTEAFFGQGTRLTVV.

This clonotype has only a few counts. The chain links TRBV4-1 to TRBJ2-7; no clear D. V shed 2 bases and J shed 2 bases, with 13 bases lying between them. The V gene's germline CDR1 is MGHRA and CDR2 YSYEKL. The CDR3 runs 15 residues. The CDR3 is CASSQSPAIAYEQYF. CDR3 DNA sequence: TGCGCCAGCAGCCAAAGCCCTGCCATCGCCTACGAGCAGTACTTC.

This clonotype was seen a few times. The gene calls are TRBV7-2 and TRBJ2-1; D not resolved. Germline CDR1 SGHTA, CDR2 FQGNSA. Trimming shortened V by 0 bases and J by 8 bases, and 5 bases separated the two germline ends. This CDR3 spans 12 amino acids. CDR3 sequence: CASSLAAYEQFF. The CDR3, as DNA: TGTGCCAGCAGCTTAGCGGCCTATGAGCAGTTCTTC.

This clonotype was seen a few times. The chain links TRBV5-4 to TRBJ2-7; maybe TRBD1 (6 bases). The CDR3 loop spans 13 amino acids. Germline V lookup: CDR1 SGHNT, CDR2 YYREEE (reference sequence). Trimming shortened V by 4 bases and J by 4 bases, and 12 bases separated the two germline ends. The CDR3 region has the DNA TGTGCCAGCAGCGAGACCAGGGGTTACGAGCAGTACTTC. Residues: CASSETRGYEQYF.

The genes are TRBV12-3 or TRBV12-4 and TRBJ2-2; TRBD2 agrees at 11 bases. V dropped 3 bases and J dropped 4; count of bases not matched to a gene: 13. The CDR3 is 19 residues long. Written as DNA, the CDR3 is TGTGCCAGCAGTTTCATTTGGGCCGGGACTAGCGGCTCCACCGGGGAGCTGTTTTTT. Its translation: CASSFIWAGTSGSTGELFF.

This chain joins TRBV4-2 and TRBJ2-1, with D possibly being TRBD2 (5 bases). Trimming pared 4 bases from V and 5 bases from J, leaving 9 bases between. The CDR3 has 13 residues. Germline V gene sequence: CDR1 LGHNA, CDR2 YNFKEQ. The CDR3 here is CASSRPRDNEQFF. The CDR3 coding sequence is TGTGCCAGCAGCCGACCGAGGGACAATGAGCAGTTCTTC.